The 24 T cell receptor beta chains below all came from one sample that was sequenced in a study of blood T cell repertoires in COVID-19. Some clones are missing from TCRdb's copy, which holds only in-frame ones; the method was immunoSEQ multiplex PCR. The data show around 300,000 clones, approximately 85% seen once. What was sequenced was peripheral blood. The origin of the receptors is a human donor in a cohort sampled during active COVID-19.

The chain is built from TRBV28 and TRBJ1-2; maybe TRBD1 (5 bases). The CDR3 is 14 residues long. The germline V gene encodes CDR1 MDHEN and CDR2 SYDVKM. Trimming removed 4 bases from V and 4 bases from J, with 13 bases in between. The CDR3 DNA reads as TGTGCCAGCAGTTCTCAGGGCCGGACCTATGGCTACACCTTC. Translated, it gives CASSSQGRTYGYTF.

The rearrangement joins TRBV6-5 to TRBJ1-2; TRBD1 might be the D (6 bases). The CDR3 contains 12 residues. Trimming removed 2 bases at V and 8 bases at J, with 9 bases between. Per the germline V gene, CDR1 is MNHEY and CDR2 is SVGAGI. The CDR3: CASSYDRMGYTF. The CDR3 bases are TGTGCCAGCAGTTACGACAGGATGGGCTACACCTTC.

This clone appeared a few times. Other nucleotide sequences from this sample produce the same CDR3. The genes are TRBV6-5 and TRBJ1-1; the D is unclear. V was shortened by 6 bases and J by 11 bases, with 13 bases between the two germline ends. Germline V gene data show CDR1 as MNHEY and CDR2 as SVGAGI. The CDR3 is made up of 11 amino acids. CDR3 DNA sequence: TGTGCCAGCAGCTATGGGAGGGAGGCTTTCTTT. Residues: CASSYGREAFF.

The chain carries TRBV11-2 and TRBJ2-1; 13 bases fit TRBD2. The V gene's germline CDR1 is SGHAT and CDR2 FQNNGV. V dropped 3 bases and J dropped 7; count of bases not matched to a gene: 3. This CDR3 spans 15 amino acids. The CDR3 reads CASSFTSGRENEQFF. CDR3 nucleotides: TGTGCCAGCAGCTTTACTAGCGGGAGGGAGAATGAGCAGTTCTTC.

This sequence joins TRBV6-5 and TRBJ2-7; 7 bases align to TRBD2. Germline V gene lookup returns CDR1 MNHEY and CDR2 SVGAGI. V gave up 4 bases and J gave up 4 bases; unmatched junction bases: 7. CDR3 length equals 14 residues. Here the CDR3 reads CASSLASGVYEQYF. The CDR3 DNA is TGTGCCAGCAGTTTAGCTAGCGGAGTTTACGAGCAGTACTTC.

The chain uses TRBV28 and TRBJ2-7; TRBD1 matches 10 bases. Germline CDR1 MDHEN, CDR2 SYDVKM. The J segment lost 4 bases and the V segment lost 7 bases, leaving 10 bases of the junction unmatched. This CDR3 spans 15 amino acids. The CDR3 bases are TGTGCCAGCACTCCACCGGGACAGGGGACTTACGAGCAGTACTTC. Protein sequence: CASTPPGQGTYEQYF.

This clone was recorded a few times. V is TRBV27 and J is TRBJ1-5; D is perhaps TRBD1 (5 bases). Germline-derived CDR1 and CDR2 are MNHEY and SMNVEV (reference sequence). The CDR3 has 16 residues. Trimming left V 4 bases short and J 6 bases short, with 19 bases between. This chain's CDR3 is CASSSLTGTSGQPQHF. The CDR3 DNA is TGTGCCAGCAGTTCCTTGACCGGGACTTCTGGTCAGCCCCAGCATTTT.

This chain connects TRBV7-6 to TRBJ2-7; D is possibly TRBD2 (6 bases). Per germline, CDR1 SGHVS and CDR2 FNYEAQ. This CDR3 is 16 amino acids long. With 5 bases removed from V and 3 bases from J, the gap between germline ends came to 20 bases. The CDR3 region is CASSLGVGGRVYEQYF. CDR3 bases: TGTGCCAGCAGCCTGGGGGTCGGGGGAAGGGTCTACGAGCAGTACTTC.

The chain carries TRBV6-2 or TRBV6-3 and TRBJ1-6; the D is unclear. Trimming shortened V by 2 bases and J by 8 bases, and 10 bases separated the two germline ends. This CDR3 comprises 14 residues. The germline V gene encodes CDR1 MNHEY and CDR2 SVGEGT. CDR3 amino acids: CASSYGGGYSPLHF. CDR3 coding DNA: TGTGCCAGCAGTTACGGTGGCGGATATTCACCCCTCCACTTT.

The chain has TRBV4-1 and TRBJ2-2; 11 bases align to TRBD1. Germline assignment: CDR1 MGHRA and CDR2 YSYEKL. The CDR3 totals 15 residues. The V and J ends lost 4 bases and 7 bases, in that order; junction bases with no gene match: 5. CDR3 sequence: CASSRTGGEVGELFF. CDR3 DNA sequence: TGCGCCAGCAGCCGGACAGGGGGCGAGGTCGGGGAGCTGTTTTTT.

The chain uses TRBV2 and TRBJ1-6; TRBD1 is a possible D gene (5 bases). Trimming removed 2 bases at V and 7 bases at J, with 9 bases between. The CDR3 extends over 14 amino acids. The germline CDR1 and CDR2 sequences are SNHLY and FYNNEI. The CDR3 loop is CASSEQGRNSPLHF. The CDR3 DNA reads TGTGCCAGCAGTGAACAGGGTAGGAATTCACCCCTCCACTTT.

This chain joins TRBV15 and TRBJ1-3, with D maybe TRBD1 (5 bases). Germline V gene data show CDR1 as LNHNV and CDR2 as YYDKDF (reference sequence). The CDR3 spans 15 residues. The V end was cut by 0 bases, the J end by 3 bases, with 9 bases between. The CDR3: CATSRDNGGGNTIYF. The CDR3 DNA sequence: TGTGCCACCAGCAGAGATAACGGGGGTGGAAACACCATATATTTT.

This chain links TRBV4-1 with TRBJ2-1, with 8 bases identical to TRBD2. Per germline, CDR1 MGHRA and CDR2 YSYEKL. Trimming cost V 6 bases and J 2 bases; bases outside gene matches: 6. The CDR3 covers 15 residues. CDR3 loop: CASSVTSGPYNEQFF. The CDR3 DNA follows: TGCGCCAGCAGTGTAACTAGCGGTCCCTACAATGAGCAGTTCTTC.

This chain joins TRBV7-2 and TRBJ2-1, with no clear D. The CDR3 has 13 residues. V shed 8 bases and J shed 2 bases, with 10 bases lying between them. Germline V gene data show CDR1 as SGHTA and CDR2 as FQGNSA. The CDR3 loop reads CASSSQPYNEQFF. The CDR3 DNA reads as TGTGCCAGCTCGAGTCAACCCTACAATGAGCAGTTCTTC. Complete variable domain (other parts from reference TRBV7-2 and TRBJ2-1): GAGVSQSPSNKVTEKGKDVELRCDPISGHTALYWYRQSLGQGLEFLIYFQGNSAPDKSGLPSDRFSAERTGGSVSTLTIQRTQQEDSAVYLCASSSQPYNEQFFGPGTRLTVL.

This clone showed up just once. The chain carries TRBV28 and TRBJ2-6, with a weak D call TRBD1 (6 bases). This CDR3 is built from 15 residues. The V gene's germline CDR1 is MDHEN and CDR2 SYDVKM. V dropped 5 bases and J dropped 2 bases, with 10 bases sitting between them. CDR3 in amino acids: CASSPYRAGANVLTF. CDR3 DNA sequence: TGTGCCAGCAGTCCCTACAGGGCTGGGGCCAACGTCCTGACTTTC.

This clone was counted once. The rearrangement uses TRBV19 and TRBJ1-2; D is undetermined. V was pared by 8 bases and J by 6 bases, with 10 bases between. Germline CDR1 and CDR2: LNHDA and SQIVND (reference sequence). The CDR3 totals 11 residues. CDR3 nucleotides: TGTGCCAGTCGTACGGCGGATGGCTACACCTTC. Its protein is CASRTADGYTF.

The chain employs TRBV7-3 and TRBJ2-1, with TRBD2 matching over 11 bases. Germline CDR1 SGHTA, CDR2 FQGTGA. With 2 bases clipped from V and 1 base from J, the junction kept 7 bases outside the gene matches. CDR3 size: 18 residues. The CDR3 protein is CASSLLAGGRESYNEQFF. The CDR3 DNA reads TGTGCCAGCAGCTTATTAGCGGGAGGGCGCGAATCCTACAATGAGCAGTTCTTC.

This clone was recorded a few times. This chain links TRBV18 with TRBJ2-4; perhaps TRBD1 as D (6 bases). There are 17 residues in the CDR3. V lost 3 bases and J lost 7, with 22 bases in between. Germline V gives CDR1 KGHSH, CDR2 LQKENI. The CDR3 sequence is CASSPPGTMGPQNIQYF. CDR3 coding DNA: TGTGCCAGCTCACCGCCCGGGACAATGGGGCCCCAGAACATTCAGTACTTC. The whole variable domain, filled in from reference TRBV18 and TRBJ2-4, reads NAGVMQNPRHLVRRRGQEARLRCSPMKGHSHVYWYRQLPEEGLKFMVYLQKENIIDESGMPKERFSAEFPKEGPSILRIQQVVRGDSAAYFCASSPPGTMGPQNIQYFGAGTRLSVL.

V is TRBV6-6 and J is TRBJ2-7; possible D gene TRBD1, 5 bases. Trimming took off 6 bases at V and 1 base at J, with 13 bases between the two ends. This CDR3 has 14 amino acids. Germline V CDR1 and CDR2: MNHNY, SVGAGI (reference sequence). CDR3: CASSFYRRSYEQYF. CDR3 nucleotides: TGTGCCAGCAGCTTCTACAGGAGATCCTACGAGCAGTACTTC.

The chain carries TRBV18 and TRBJ1-2; D remains ambiguous. The CDR3 is made up of 13 amino acids. In germline, CDR1 is KGHSH, CDR2 LQKENI. The V end was cut by 6 bases, the J end by 4 bases, with 12 bases between. The CDR3 region is CASSPEASYGYTF. Here the CDR3 DNA reads TGTGCCAGCTCCCCCGAAGCCTCCTATGGCTACACCTTC. Looking up the rest from reference TRBV18 and TRBJ1-2 gives the full variable domain: NAGVMQNPRHLVRRRGQEARLRCSPMKGHSHVYWYRQLPEEGLKFMVYLQKENIIDESGMPKERFSAEFPKEGPSILRIQQVVRGDSAAYFCASSPEASYGYTFGSGTRLTVV.

The V and J genes are TRBV5-1 and TRBJ2-3, with TRBD1 matching over 10 bases. CDR3 length equals 16 residues. Germline V gene data show CDR1 as SGHRS and CDR2 as YFSETQ. With V trimmed by 0 bases and J by 2 bases, 3 bases remained unmatched. The CDR3 coding sequence is TGCGCCAGCAGCTTGGTAGGGACAGGGGCCACAGATACGCAGTATTTT. Translated: CASSLVGTGATDTQYF.

The CDR3 DNA is TGTGCCAGTAGTACTCCACCCTGGACTAGCGGGAGTTACAATGAGCAGTTCTTC. Encoded protein: CASSTPPWTSGSYNEQFF. The V gene is TRBV19, the J gene TRBJ2-1; 13 bases match TRBD2. Looked up from germline, CDR1 is LNHDA and CDR2 is SQIVND (reference sequence). The CDR3 consists of 18 residues. V was pared by 4 bases and J by 4 bases, with 10 bases of the junction left unmatched.

This rearrangement joins TRBV9 to TRBJ2-2; D gene ambiguous. Germline V gene data show CDR1 as SGDLS and CDR2 as YYNGEE. With 2 bases removed from V and 3 bases from J, the gap between germline ends came to 5 bases. This CDR3 comprises 13 residues. CDR3 in amino acids: CASSVIDTGELFF. The CDR3 DNA reads as TGTGCCAGCAGCGTTATCGACACCGGGGAGCTGTTTTTT.

V usage is TRBV18 and J usage is TRBJ2-1; D is ambiguous. The CDR3 spans 16 residues. CDR1 and CDR2 (germline): KGHSH, LQKENI. Trimming removed 1 base at V and 4 bases at J, with 14 bases between. The CDR3 here is CASSPQRPRSYNEQFF. The CDR3 DNA is TGTGCCAGCTCACCACAGCGTCCACGATCATACAATGAGCAGTTCTTC.